This is a list of T cell receptor beta chains from one sample in a study of blood T cell repertoires in COVID-19. The data were produced by immunoSEQ multiplex PCR, yet TCRdb's version contains in-frame clones alone and is incomplete. The profile shows about 41,000 clones, under 80% of them singletons. The sequenced sample was peripheral blood. These receptors all stem from a man older than 75 with acute or convalescent COVID-19. The CDR3 runs from the conserved cysteine through the conserved F or W. D genes are given only for firm matches. A row's size may be missing; if present it is once, few, many or a size class.

j_call: TRBJ2-3; v_call: TRBV2; clone_size: once; d_call: -; cdr3_aa: CASSPREGTDTQYF; cdr3_nt: TGTGCCAGCAGCCCCAGGGAAGGCACAGATACGCAGTATTTT
j_call: TRBJ2-7; v_call: TRBV7-2; clone_size: -; d_call: -; cdr3_aa: CASSLYYEQYF; cdr3_nt: TGTGCCAGCAGCTTATATTACGAGCAGTACTTC
j_call: TRBJ1-2; v_call: TRBV7-3; clone_size: -; d_call: -; cdr3_aa: CASSLTPGREPSYLAGAGGYTF; cdr3_nt: TGTGCCAGCAGCTTAACGCCCGGGAGGGAGCCCTCTTATCTGGCTGGGGCTGGGGGCTACACCTTC
j_call: TRBJ1-1; v_call: TRBV6-2/TRBV6-3; clone_size: -; d_call: -; cdr3_aa: CASSYLPGRGRTEAFF; cdr3_nt: TGTGCCAGCAGTTACCTTCCTGGACGGGGAAGGACTGAAGCTTTCTTT
j_call: TRBJ2-2; v_call: TRBV30; clone_size: -; d_call: TRBD1; cdr3_aa: CASLQQGYTGELFF; cdr3_nt: TGTGCCTCCCTTCAACAGGGGTACACCGGGGAGCTGTTTTTT
j_call: TRBJ1-5; v_call: TRBV28; clone_size: -; d_call: -; cdr3_aa: CASRDQGSQPQHF; cdr3_nt: TGTGCCAGCAGGGACCAGGGATCCCAGCCCCAGCATTTT
j_call: TRBJ2-5; v_call: TRBV1; clone_size: -; d_call: -; cdr3_aa: CTSSQDEASGMEEETQYF; cdr3_nt: TGCACCAGCAGCCAAGATGAGGCTAGCGGGATGGAAGAAGAGACCCAGTACTTC
j_call: TRBJ2-5; v_call: TRBV5-1; clone_size: -; d_call: TRBD2; cdr3_aa: CASSLVGSGAETQYF; cdr3_nt: TGCGCCAGCAGCTTGGTTGGTAGCGGGGCGGAGACCCAGTACTTC
j_call: TRBJ2-7; v_call: TRBV6-5; clone_size: -; d_call: TRBD1; cdr3_aa: CASRRTGSSYEQYF; cdr3_nt: TGTGCCAGCAGGCGGACAGGGAGTTCCTACGAGCAGTACTTC
j_call: TRBJ2-5; v_call: TRBV27; clone_size: -; d_call: TRBD1; cdr3_aa: CASSPGTGGFETQYF; cdr3_nt: TGTGCCAGCAGTCCCGGGACAGGGGGCTTTGAGACCCAGTACTTC
j_call: TRBJ2-2; v_call: TRBV7-8; clone_size: few; d_call: TRBD2; cdr3_aa: CASSLRAGEGTGELFF; cdr3_nt: TGTGCCAGCAGCTTAAGGGCGGGGGAGGGAACCGGGGAGCTGTTTTTT
j_call: TRBJ2-7; v_call: TRBV5-1; clone_size: once; d_call: -; cdr3_aa: CASSRDGSSYEQYF; cdr3_nt: TGCGCCAGCAGCAGAGACGGGAGCTCCTACGAGCAGTACTTC
j_call: TRBJ2-5; v_call: TRBV7-9; clone_size: medium-sized; d_call: -; cdr3_aa: CASSPGQTFQETQYF; cdr3_nt: TGTGCCAGCAGCCCTGGACAGACATTCCAAGAGACCCAGTACTTC
j_call: TRBJ1-1; v_call: TRBV7-9; clone_size: -; d_call: TRBD1; cdr3_aa: CASSPFWTGDIEAFF; cdr3_nt: TGTGCCAGCAGCCCCTTTTGGACAGGGGATATTGAAGCTTTCTTT
j_call: TRBJ1-5; v_call: TRBV19; clone_size: -; d_call: -; cdr3_aa: CASRPPVGSQRYQPQHF; cdr3_nt: TGTGCCAGTAGGCCCCCGGTCGGCAGCCAGAGGTATCAGCCCCAGCATTTT
j_call: TRBJ2-1; v_call: TRBV28; clone_size: -; d_call: TRBD2; cdr3_aa: CASSLGTSGRSSYNEQFF; cdr3_nt: TGTGCCAGCAGTCTGGGGACTAGCGGGAGGAGCTCCTACAATGAGCAGTTCTTC
j_call: TRBJ2-1; v_call: TRBV18; clone_size: -; d_call: -; cdr3_aa: CASSPRGWDEQFF; cdr3_nt: TGTGCCAGCTCACCCCGGGGGTGGGATGAGCAGTTCTTC
j_call: TRBJ2-7; v_call: TRBV6-5; clone_size: few; d_call: TRBD2; cdr3_aa: CASSYSISTSAYEQYF; cdr3_nt: TGTGCCAGCAGTTACTCGATATCAACTAGCGCTTACGAGCAGTACTTC
j_call: TRBJ1-1; v_call: TRBV19; clone_size: once; d_call: -; cdr3_aa: CASSTEGVTEAFF; cdr3_nt: TGTGCCAGTAGTACGGAAGGGGTCACTGAAGCTTTCTTT
j_call: TRBJ2-5; v_call: TRBV5-4; clone_size: -; d_call: TRBD2; cdr3_aa: CASSLGSGRGETQYF; cdr3_nt: TGTGCCAGCAGCTTGGGTAGCGGGAGAGGAGAGACCCAGTACTTC
j_call: TRBJ1-2; v_call: TRBV19; clone_size: -; d_call: -; cdr3_aa: CASSTAIDNRGYGYTF; cdr3_nt: TGTGCCAGTAGTACTGCTATAGACAACCGGGGATATGGCTACACCTTC
j_call: TRBJ2-2; v_call: TRBV9; clone_size: -; d_call: -; cdr3_aa: CASSATGMDGELFF; cdr3_nt: TGTGCCAGCAGCGCAACAGGGATGGACGGGGAGCTGTTTTTT
j_call: TRBJ2-1; v_call: TRBV15; clone_size: -; d_call: -; cdr3_aa: CATSRGGRGLQFF; cdr3_nt: TGTGCCACCAGCAGAGGTGGTAGAGGTCTACAGTTCTTC
j_call: TRBJ1-5; v_call: TRBV21-1; clone_size: -; d_call: -; cdr3_aa: CASSKDQQGAAQPQHF; cdr3_nt: TGTGCCAGCAGCAAAGACCAACAGGGGGCGGCTCAGCCCCAGCATTTT
j_call: TRBJ2-3; v_call: TRBV3-1/TRBV3-2; clone_size: once; d_call: TRBD2; cdr3_aa: CASSPGTSGGSDTQYF; cdr3_nt: TGTGCCAGCAGCCCCGGGACTAGCGGGGGTTCAGATACGCAGTATTTT
j_call: TRBJ2-2; v_call: TRBV2; clone_size: -; d_call: -; cdr3_aa: CASSGQGRNTGELFF; cdr3_nt: TGTGCCAGCAGTGGGCAGGGGAGGAACACCGGGGAGCTGTTTTTT
j_call: TRBJ2-7; v_call: TRBV5-5; clone_size: -; d_call: TRBD1; cdr3_aa: CASSLAGTGFNEQYF; cdr3_nt: TGTGCCAGCAGCTTGGCCGGGACAGGGTTCAACGAGCAGTACTTC
j_call: TRBJ1-1; v_call: TRBV9; clone_size: -; d_call: -; cdr3_aa: CASSVGAGNTEAFF; cdr3_nt: TGTGCCAGCAGCGTAGGAGCAGGGAACACTGAAGCTTTCTTT
j_call: TRBJ2-3; v_call: TRBV3-1/TRBV3-2; clone_size: -; d_call: TRBD1; cdr3_aa: CASSHLDRGGQDTQYF; cdr3_nt: TGTGCCAGCAGCCACCTGGACAGGGGAGGGCAAGATACGCAGTATTTT
j_call: TRBJ1-5; v_call: TRBV2; clone_size: few; d_call: TRBD1; cdr3_aa: CASSEQGAVDQPQHF; cdr3_nt: TGTGCCAGCAGTGAACAGGGGGCGGTGGACCAGCCCCAGCATTTT
j_call: TRBJ1-1; v_call: TRBV5-1; clone_size: few; d_call: TRBD1; cdr3_aa: CASSPRGIEDTEAFF; cdr3_nt: TGCGCCAGCAGCCCCAGGGGGATCGAAGACACTGAAGCTTTCTTT
j_call: TRBJ1-1; v_call: TRBV6-5; clone_size: -; d_call: TRBD1; cdr3_aa: CASRDRQGAEAFF; cdr3_nt: TGTGCCAGCAGGGATCGGCAGGGGGCTGAAGCTTTCTTT
j_call: TRBJ1-3; v_call: TRBV10-3; clone_size: -; d_call: -; cdr3_aa: CANGEVGAGNTIYF; cdr3_nt: TGTGCCAACGGGGAGGTCGGAGCTGGAAACACCATATATTTT